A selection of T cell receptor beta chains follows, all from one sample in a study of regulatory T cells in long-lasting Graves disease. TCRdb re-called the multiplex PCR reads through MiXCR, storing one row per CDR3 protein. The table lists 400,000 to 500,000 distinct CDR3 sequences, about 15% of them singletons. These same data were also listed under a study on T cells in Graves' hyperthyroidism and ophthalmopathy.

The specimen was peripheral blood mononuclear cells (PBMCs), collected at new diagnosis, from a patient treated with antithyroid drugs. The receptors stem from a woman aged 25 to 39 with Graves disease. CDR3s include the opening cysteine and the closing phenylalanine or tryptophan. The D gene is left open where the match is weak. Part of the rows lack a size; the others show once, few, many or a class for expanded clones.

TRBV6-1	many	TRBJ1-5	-	TGTGCCACCATTAATGGTTTAAATCAGCCCCAGCATTTT	CATINGLNQPQHF
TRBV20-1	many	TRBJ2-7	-	TGCAGTGCTAGAGACAGGACTCTGGCGAGTGACGAGCAGTACTTC	CSARDRTLASDEQYF
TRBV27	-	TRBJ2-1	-	TGTGCCAGCAGTTTTGCAGACTACAATGAGCAGTTCTTC	CASSFADYNEQFF
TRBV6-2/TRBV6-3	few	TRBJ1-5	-	TGTGCCAGCGGGGACTCGGACAGCACAGGGCAGCCCCAGCATTTT	CASGDSDSTGQPQHF
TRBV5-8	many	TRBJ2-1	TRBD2	TGTGCCAGCAGCCGACTAGGACTAGCGGGGGGGGCCTACAATGAGCAGTTCTTC	CASSRLGLAGGAYNEQFF
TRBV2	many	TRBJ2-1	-	TGTGCCAACCTACTAGGTGTGGGGGAGCAGTTCTTC	CANLLGVGEQFF
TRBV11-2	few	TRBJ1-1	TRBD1	TGTGCCAGCAGCCAGCTAACAGGGGAGAACACTGAAGCTTTCTTT	CASSQLTGENTEAFF
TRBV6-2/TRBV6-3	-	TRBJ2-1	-	TGTGCCAGCAGCCAACTAGTCTCCTACAATGAGCAGTTCTTC	CASSQLVSYNEQFF
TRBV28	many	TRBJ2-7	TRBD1	TGTGCCAGCAGTTCTACAGGGGTCGGCTACGAGCAGTACTTC	CASSSTGVGYEQYF
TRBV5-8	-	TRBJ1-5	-	TGTGCCAGCAGCTTACTCCTTAGCAATCAGCCCCAGCATTTT	CASSLLLSNQPQHF
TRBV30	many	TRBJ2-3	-	TGTGCCTGGAGATCACTATCAGATACGCAGTATTTT	CAWRSLSDTQYF
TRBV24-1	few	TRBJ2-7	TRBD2	TGTGCCACCAGTGCTCAGACTAGCGGGAGCTACGAGCAGTACTTC	CATSAQTSGSYEQYF
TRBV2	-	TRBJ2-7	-	TGTGCCAGCAGTGAAGCGACTAGGAGGACCTACGAGCAGTACTTC	CASSEATRRTYEQYF
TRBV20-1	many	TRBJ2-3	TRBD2	TGCAGTGCAATAGCGGGAGGTACAGTTCGGAACACAGATACGCAGTATTTT	CSAIAGGTVRNTDTQYF
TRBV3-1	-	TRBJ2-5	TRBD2	TGTGCCAGCAGCTCTGGGACTAGAGCTCAAGAGACCCAGTACTTC	CASSSGTRAQETQYF
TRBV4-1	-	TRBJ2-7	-	TGCGCCAGCAGCCAAGAGAGGGGGGGATCCTACGAGCAGTACTTC	CASSQERGGSYEQYF
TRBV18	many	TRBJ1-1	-	TGTGCCAGCTCACCATCGGGGACGGCGAACACTGAAGCTTTCTTT	CASSPSGTANTEAFF
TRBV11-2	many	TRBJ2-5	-	TGTGCCAGCACCCCCCAACCTAGCGAACAAGAGACCCAGTACTTC	CASTPQPSEQETQYF
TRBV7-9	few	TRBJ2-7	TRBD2	TGTGCCAGCAGCGCCCTGGCCGAACTAGCGGGATCCGAGCAGTACTTC	CASSALAELAGSEQYF
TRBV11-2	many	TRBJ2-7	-	TGTGCCAGCAGCTTGGGCCTCGTACCGGCCTACGAGCAGTACTTC	CASSLGLVPAYEQYF
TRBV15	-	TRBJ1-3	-	TGTGCCACCAGCAGAGATCTTTCCGGAGTCTCTGGAAACACCATATATTTT	CATSRDLSGVSGNTIYF
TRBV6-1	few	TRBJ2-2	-	TGTGCCAGCATAGGGCTAAATCACACCGGGGAGCTGTTTTTT	CASIGLNHTGELFF
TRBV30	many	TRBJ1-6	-	TGTGCCTGGAGTCCATGGCGGTGGGTTGGGGATTCACCCCTCCACTTT	CAWSPWRWVGDSPLHF
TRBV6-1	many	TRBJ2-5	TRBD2	TGTGCCACCCATTCTAGCGGAAAAGAGACCCAGTACTTC	CATHSSGKETQYF
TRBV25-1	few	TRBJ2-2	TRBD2	TGTGCCAGCAGTGAATTCGGGAGGACCGGGGAGCTGTTTTTT	CASSEFGRTGELFF
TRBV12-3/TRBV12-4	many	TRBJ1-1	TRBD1	TGTGCCACCGGTATCCGGGACAGCGTAAACACTGAAGCTTTCTTT	CATGIRDSVNTEAFF
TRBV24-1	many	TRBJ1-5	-	TGTGCCACCAGAAACAGCGATTGGCAACTAGATAGCAATCAGCCCCAGCATTTT	CATRNSDWQLDSNQPQHF
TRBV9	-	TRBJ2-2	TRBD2	TGTGCCAGCAGCGAGAGGGGGACTAGCGGGAACACCGGGGAGCTGTTTTTT	CASSERGTSGNTGELFF